This T cell receptor (beta chain) comes out of a study of cytomegalovirus exposure and HLA in healthy donors. In germline, CDR1 is KGHSH, CDR2 LQKENI. Trimming stripped 3 bases from V and 3 bases from J, with 11 bases between. CDR3 length: 15 amino acids. Study findings and constraints: In a later analysis, at a false discovery rate of 0.05, fewer than 20,000 TCR beta sequences were associated with HLA alleles. Later analysis placed DRB1 highest and HLA-C lowest in TCR association rates, which differed by HLA locus. Altogether, some 160 TCR beta chains were recorded as cytomegalovirus-associated. For cytomegalovirus status, the classifier reportedly gave diagnoses with high specificity and sensitivity.

As to this clone: The antigen is unknown.

60 Vbeta and 13 Jbeta primers were used in PCR. Using immunoSEQ multiplex PCR, the repertoire was profiled, and TCRdb retains in-frame clones only, with some absent. The sample has around 61,000 clones; almost 70% are singletons. The rearrangement uses TRBV18 and TRBJ1-4; D is unclear. Sequencing used PBMCs. This TCR was sampled from a man in his forties in good health and CMV-seropositive. The DNA for the CDR3 is TGTGCCAGCTCACCCGGGTCGTTTGCTAATGAAAAACTGTTTTTT. The encoded protein is CASSPGSFANEKLFF.